This is a list of T cell receptor beta chains from one sample in a study of graft-versus-host responses after intestinal transplantation. Assay used: immunoSEQ multiplex PCR; TCRdb lists only in-frame clones, some missing. The sample has approximately 99,000 clones, 90% to 95% seen once. These receptors are not linked to any known antigen. The material sequenced was unstimulated CD4+ T cells sorted from spleen or lymph node cells, taken before transplant. These receptors were collected from a human donor who was the organ donor for an intestinal transplant. Each CDR3 is given with its conserved first and last residue.

j_gene	v_gene	CDR3aa
TRBJ2-1	TRBV5-1	CASSVPGKNNEQFF
TRBJ2-1	TRBV25-1	CASRKESQGYNEQFF
TRBJ1-1	TRBV7-3	CASSLVEANTEAFF
TRBJ2-7	TRBV4-2	CASSQVGSYEQYF
TRBJ1-2	TRBV4-3	CASSPAWGGSSYGYTF
TRBJ2-5	TRBV18	CASSPKERGVRQQETQYF
TRBJ1-2	TRBV7-2	CASSEGREHGYTF
TRBJ2-1	TRBV6-6	CASSYSPGQGADEQFF
TRBJ1-5	TRBV28	CASSSLSGQGGFGNQPQHF
TRBJ2-1	TRBV18	CASSPISSYNEQFF
TRBJ1-2	TRBV11-2	CASSLGAGYGYTF
TRBJ1-6	TRBV7-2	CASSSQWVGDSSYNSPLHF
TRBJ2-2	TRBV4-2	CASSQGWGGNTGELFF
TRBJ2-6	TRBV7-9	CASSFEPLPGANVLTF
TRBJ2-5	TRBV15	CATSGFLAGGLFSQETQYF
TRBJ1-6	TRBV19	CASSQGGNSPLHF
TRBJ1-2	TRBV4-2	CASSQEIRTLGGYTF
TRBJ1-2	TRBV2	CASSERAGLRGYTF
TRBJ2-1	TRBV4-2	CASSQTPGLGTEQFF
TRBJ2-2	TRBV4-2	CASSQGLVAGGLETGELFF
TRBJ1-1	TRBV7-8	CASSRQENTEAFF
TRBJ2-1	TRBV5-1	CASSLVAGSNEQFF
TRBJ2-7	TRBV9	CASSKQGAYEQYF
TRBJ1-4	TRBV19	CASSIRQGLATNEKLFF
TRBJ1-2	TRBV4-1	CASSQARRQGSYGYTF
TRBJ1-1	TRBV4-2	CASSQDSGRGVTEAFF
TRBJ1-1	TRBV4-2	CASSAGQAGTEAFF
TRBJ1-6	TRBV25-1	CASSEVGQGKGYSPLHF
TRBJ2-7	TRBV9	CASSPYGLAVYEQYF
TRBJ1-2	TRBV5-8	CASSLWGTGIHGYTF
TRBJ2-5	TRBV7-6	CASSLTEGGTQYF
TRBJ2-3	TRBV4-1	CASSQPPGAPTDTQYF
TRBJ1-1	TRBV28	CASRASIEAFF
TRBJ2-2	TRBV9	CASSRRTSGGAGELFF
TRBJ1-5	TRBV19	CASSPPGQGAGQPQHF
TRBJ1-4	TRBV6-1	CASSEFRGGLNEKLFF
TRBJ2-3	TRBV19	CASQSLRGSDTQYF